The 19 T cell receptor beta chains below were found in one sample sequenced in a study of cytomegalovirus exposure and HLA in healthy donors. The PCR contained 60 Vbeta and 13 Jbeta primers. Clones were read by immunoSEQ multiplex PCR, and TCRdb kept only the in-frame ones, dropping some. Of 190,000 or so clones listed, 82% are singletons. Material for sequencing was PBMCs. The receptors were sampled from a boy between 2 and 10 years old in good health and CMV-seronegative.

Written as DNA, the CDR3 is TGTGCCAGCAGCTTTGGGGACAGGGGGCTAAATGGCTACACCTTC. As protein: CASSFGDRGLNGYTF. This rearrangement joins TRBV5-5 to TRBJ1-2; 12 bases map to TRBD1. Germline V gives CDR1 SGHKS, CDR2 YYEKEE (reference sequence). The CDR3 is made up of 15 amino acids. The V gene end was trimmed by 2 bases and the J gene end by 6 bases; junction bases not matched to a gene: 5.

This chain connects TRBV21-1 to TRBJ1-5; TRBD1, the D gene given by the table, was not confirmed from the DNA. TRBV21-1 is annotated as a pseudogene. This CDR3 is built from 15 residues. In DNA, the CDR3 is TGTGCCAGCATAATAGAACCCCAGGGCAATCAGCCCCAGCATTTT. Translated, it gives CASIIEPQGNQPQHF.

The chain recombines TRBV11-2 with TRBJ2-7, with 7 bases lining up with TRBD1. The CDR3 contains 17 residues. Trimming took 8 bases from V and 1 from J; bases not matched to a gene: 17. The germline V gene encodes CDR1 SGHAT and CDR2 FQNNGV. DNA for the CDR3: TGTGCCAGCCAGAGAGCCACCGAGACAGGGAGATCCTACGAGCAGTACTTC. Translated, it gives CASQRATETGRSYEQYF.

A few counts support this clone. The chain has TRBV5-1 and TRBJ2-5; tentatively, D is TRBD1 (6 bases). Trimming left V 4 bases short and J 4 bases short, with 14 bases between. The CDR3 consists of 14 residues. CDR1 and CDR2 from the germline V gene are SGHRS and YFSETQ. The CDR3: CASSPAQGRETQYF. CDR3 nucleotide sequence: TGCGCCAGCAGCCCCGCCCAGGGGAGAGAGACCCAGTACTTC.

The rearrangement links TRBV5-1 to TRBJ1-5; tentative D call: TRBD1 (6 bases). The V gene's germline CDR1 is SGHRS and CDR2 YFSETQ. V lost 0 bases to trimming and J lost 6 bases, with 13 bases between them. The CDR3 has 15 residues. The DNA of the CDR3 is TGCGCCAGCAGCTTGGAAGGGGGGGAAGGTCAGCCCCAGCATTTT. Amino acid sequence: CASSLEGGEGQPQHF.

The chain employs TRBV2 and TRBJ1-5; the D gene is possibly TRBD1 (6 bases). This CDR3 contains 14 residues. Germline-derived CDR1 and CDR2 are SNHLY and FYNNEI. The V end was cut by 3 bases, the J end by 9 bases, with 15 bases between. The CDR3 spells CASSDQTGRGPQHF. The CDR3 DNA is TGTGCCAGCAGTGATCAGACAGGCCGAGGGCCCCAGCATTTT.

The genes are TRBV6-5 and TRBJ2-2; 11 nucleotides agree with TRBD2. The CDR3 is 15 amino acids. The germline CDR1 and CDR2 sequences are MNHEY and SVGAGI. With 6 bases clipped from V and 6 bases from J, the junction kept 6 bases outside the gene matches. CDR3 sequence reads: CASRNSGGAPGELFF. For the CDR3, the DNA is TGTGCCAGCAGAAATAGCGGGGGGGCCCCCGGGGAGCTGTTTTTT.

The J gene is TRBJ2-1, the V gene TRBV18, with 8 nucleotides matching TRBD2. V lost 3 bases and J lost 5; bases outside the gene matches: 6. The CDR3 is 15 residues long. Germline-derived CDR1 and CDR2 are KGHSH and LQKENI. The CDR3 sequence: CASSPLAGGNNEQFF. DNA of the CDR3: TGTGCCAGCTCACCTCTGGCGGGGGGCAACAATGAGCAGTTCTTC.

The V and J genes are TRBV7-6 and TRBJ2-7, with D unresolved. Trimming left V 5 bases short and J 3 bases short, with 14 bases between. Per the germline V gene, CDR1 is SGHVS and CDR2 is FNYEAQ. The CDR3 is 14 amino acids. CDR3 loop: CASSPTPVDYEQYF. The CDR3 region has the DNA TGTGCCAGCAGCCCGACACCGGTGGACTACGAGCAGTACTTC.

V is TRBV4-2 and J is TRBJ1-1, with D possibly being TRBD1 (6 bases). Germline CDR1 LGHNA, CDR2 YNFKEQ. Trimming shortened V by 0 bases and J by 1 base, and 15 bases separated the two germline ends. The CDR3 covers 17 residues. The CDR3 is CASSQEMNRAANTEAFF. DNA of the CDR3: TGTGCCAGCAGCCAAGAAATGAACAGGGCGGCGAACACTGAAGCTTTCTTT.

CDR3 DNA: TGCGCCAGCAGCCCTAGGACAGGGGTGACCGGGGAGCTGTTTTTT. As protein: CASSPRTGVTGELFF. The rearrangement uses TRBV5-1 and TRBJ2-2; 9 bases are a match to TRBD1. With V trimmed by 4 bases and J by 5 bases, 6 bases remained unmatched. This CDR3 is built from 15 residues. Germline V gene sequence: CDR1 SGHRS, CDR2 YFSETQ.

The chain couples TRBV30 to TRBJ2-2; D may be TRBD1 (6 bases). Deletions cut 4 bases from V and 1 base from J, with 7 bases between. The CDR3 is 13 amino acids. The germline V gene encodes CDR1 GTSNPN and CDR2 SVGIG (reference sequence). The chain's CDR3 is CAWMGQNTGELFF. DNA of the CDR3: TGTGCCTGGATGGGACAGAACACCGGGGAGCTGTTTTTT. The full variable domain, rest sourced from reference TRBV30 and TRBJ2-2, is SQTIHQWPATLVQPVGSPLSLECTVEGTSNPNLYWYRQAAGRGLQLLFYSVGIGQISSEVPQNLSASRPQDRQFILSSKKLLLSDSGFYLCAWMGQNTGELFFGEGSRLTVL.

The chain employs TRBV7-9 and TRBJ2-6, with TRBD1 identical over 10 bases. This CDR3 region has 19 residues. J lost 1 base, V lost 5 bases, and 11 bases had no gene match. Germline V gene data show CDR1 as SEHNR and CDR2 as FQNEAQ (reference sequence). CDR3 sequence reads: CASSPGTGAFLSGANVLTF. The CDR3 DNA reads as TGTGCCAGCAGCCCCGGGACAGGGGCTTTTTTGTCTGGGGCCAACGTCCTGACTTTC.

The rearrangement links TRBV9 to TRBJ2-3, with D uncertain. Germline V lookup: CDR1 SGDLS, CDR2 YYNGEE. With 2 bases removed from V and 6 bases from J, the gap between germline ends came to 19 bases. The CDR3 has 16 amino acids. The CDR3 DNA sequence: TGTGCCAGCAGCGTTAGGCGATCTTTAGAACAGGATACGCAGTATTTT. It yields the protein CASSVRRSLEQDTQYF.

This clone was seen a single time. V and J are TRBV30 and TRBJ1-1; D unresolved. V shed 8 bases and J shed 0 bases, with 10 bases lying between them. Germline V gives CDR1 GTSNPN, CDR2 SVGIG (reference sequence). There are 12 residues in the CDR3. The CDR3 nucleotides read TGTGCCAGAACCCTAATGAACACTGAAGCTTTCTTT. Translated, it gives CARTLMNTEAFF.

The V gene is TRBV25-1, the J gene TRBJ1-6; 7 bases line up with TRBD1. V gave up 1 base and J gave up 6 bases; unmatched junction bases: 9. The CDR3 covers 17 residues. CDR1 is MGHDK and CDR2 is SYGVNS in the germline V gene. CDR3 nucleotide sequence: TGTGCCAGCAGTGAATCGAGGGGGCATGTTGGTAATTCACCCCTCCACTTT. Translating it yields CASSESRGHVGNSPLHF.

This clone has only a few counts. The chain combines TRBV4-3 with TRBJ2-3; 7 bases agree with TRBD2. CDR1 and CDR2 (germline): LGHNA, YSLEER. Unmatched junction bases numbered 6, after V lost 0 bases and J lost 3 bases. This CDR3 has 16 residues. The CDR3 region is CASSQDSRLATDTQYF. CDR3 nucleotides: TGCGCCAGCAGCCAAGATTCGCGACTAGCTACAGATACGCAGTATTTT.

The rearrangement joins TRBV7-2 to TRBJ2-7, with 9 bases matching TRBD2. This CDR3 has 15 amino acids. J gave up 7 bases and V 1 base, and 8 bases lay outside the gene matches. Germline V gene data show CDR1 as SGHTA and CDR2 as FQGNSA. The CDR3 coding sequence is TGTGCCAGCAGCTTAGTGGGCGGGGGGGCCCAAGAGCAGTACTTC. Encoded protein: CASSLVGGGAQEQYF.

This rearrangement joins TRBV6-1 to TRBJ1-3; no clear D. V dropped 3 bases and J dropped 4 bases, with 4 bases sitting between them. The germline CDR1 and CDR2 sequences are MNHNS and SASEGT. This CDR3 contains 12 residues. The CDR3: CASSDSGNTIYF. The DNA for the CDR3 is TGTGCCAGCAGTGACTCGGGAAACACCATATATTTT.